This T cell receptor beta chain stems from a study of blood T cell repertoires in COVID-19. Study background: Samples came from the United States, Italy and Spain, spanning acute and convalescent COVID-19.

V shed 6 bases and J shed 6 bases, with 18 bases lying between them. CDR3 length equals 16 residues. The germline V gene has CDR1 SNHLY and CDR2 FYNNEI. Sequencing used immunoSEQ multiplex PCR; TCRdb keeps in-frame clones, though not all of them. Found here are 100,000 or so clones, around four fifths of them singletons; the top ten hold 12%. This clone was recorded once. The sample consisted of peripheral blood. V and J are TRBV2 and TRBJ1-6, with a possible D match to TRBD1 (6 bases). This sequence was found in a woman in her seventies with acute or convalescent COVID-19. As DNA, the CDR3 is TGTGCCAGCAGCGTTGGGGTGGACAGACCTAATTCACCCCTCCACTTT. It encodes CASSVGVDRPNSPLHF.